The 29 T cell receptor beta chains listed next were all sequenced from one sample in a study of T cell responses to AZD1222 COVID-19 vaccine. Clones were read by immunoSEQ multiplex PCR, and TCRdb kept only the in-frame ones, dropping some. The sample includes 130,000 or so clones, about nine tenths of them seen just once. The input for sequencing was peripheral blood, taken on day 0 of AZD1222 vaccination. Every receptor here comes from an adult in good health.

This clone was seen a handful of times. V gene TRBV9 combines with J gene TRBJ2-7; D is unclear. Germline CDR1 reads SGDLS; CDR2 reads YYNGEE. CDR3 length: 13 residues. The germline V and J ends were trimmed by 0 bases and 3 bases, with 7 bases remaining between them. This chain's CDR3 is CASSVALGYEQYF. CDR3 in DNA: TGTGCCAGCAGCGTAGCTTTGGGCTACGAGCAGTACTTC.

The chain uses TRBV3-1 (or the pseudogene TRBV3-2) and TRBJ2-5; the match to TRBD2 covers 8 bases. CDR1 is LGHDT, CDR2 YNNKEL, per germline (reference sequence). The CDR3 extends over 14 amino acids. The trim removed 2 bases at V and 4 bases at J, leaving 3 bases unmatched. CDR3 DNA: TGTGCCAGCAGCCAATCTGGACTAGCAGAGACCCAGTACTTC. Protein sequence: CASSQSGLAETQYF.

V gene TRBV7-9 combines with J gene TRBJ1-3, with D unclear. Per the germline V gene, CDR1 is SEHNR and CDR2 is FQNEAQ (reference sequence). The length of the CDR3 is 14 residues. The V end was cut by 4 bases, the J end by 0 bases, with 7 bases between. The CDR3, as DNA: TGTGCCAGCAGCTCAGGAAACTCTGGAAACACCATATATTTT. This sequence encodes CASSSGNSGNTIYF.

The chain carries TRBV6-5 and TRBJ2-2, with a possible D match to TRBD1 (6 bases). This CDR3 region has 14 residues. V lost 6 bases and J 5 bases, leaving 13 bases between the germline ends. Germline CDR1 and CDR2: MNHEY and SVGAGI. In DNA form, the CDR3 reads TGTGCCAGCAGCTTGGGGGCAGAGACCGGGGAGCTGTTTTTT. Translated, it gives CASSLGAETGELFF.

The CDR3 protein is CASSLSLWATETQYF. As DNA, the CDR3 is TGTGCCAGCAGTCTCAGTTTATGGGCCACAGAGACCCAGTACTTC. The chain has TRBV6-5 and TRBJ2-5; D call uncertain. CDR1 is MNHEY and CDR2 is SVGAGI in the germline V gene. The CDR3 loop spans 15 amino acids. The V gene lost 5 bases and the J gene lost 4 bases, with 17 bases spanning the gap.

The chain combines TRBV2 with TRBJ1-4; D uncertain. V gave up 8 bases and J gave up 10 bases, with 20 bases separating them. The CDR3 is 14 amino acids. In germline, CDR1 is SNHLY, CDR2 FYNNEI. CDR3 protein: CASGLGQGFGKLFF. CDR3 bases: TGTGCCAGCGGCCTCGGGCAAGGGTTTGGAAAACTGTTTTTT.

The chain uses TRBV27 and TRBJ1-2; D is unresolved. The germline V gene has CDR1 MNHEY and CDR2 SMNVEV (reference sequence). Deletions cut 5 bases from V and 8 bases from J, with 15 bases between. The CDR3 totals 13 residues. For the CDR3, the DNA is TGTGCCAGCAGTCCAGATTACCGTGGAGGCTACACCTTC. Residues: CASSPDYRGGYTF.

This clone was seen only once. The chain uses TRBV19 and TRBJ1-2, with D tentatively TRBD1 (6 bases). The CDR3 runs 12 residues. Trimming removed 5 bases at V and 6 bases at J, with 10 bases between. The germline gives CDR1 LNHDA, CDR2 SQIVND (reference sequence). CDR3 bases: TGTGCCAGTAGTGTCGACAGGCATGGCTACACCTTC. It encodes CASSVDRHGYTF. Drawing the rest from reference TRBV19 and TRBJ1-2, the complete variable domain is DGGITQSPKYLFRKEGQNVTLSCEQNLNHDAMYWYRQDPGQGLRLIYYSQIVNDFQKGDIAEGYSVSREKKESFPLTVTSAQKNPTAFYLCASSVDRHGYTFGSGTRLTVV.

This chain joins TRBV27 and TRBJ1-2; D unresolved. Trimming took 3 bases from V and 8 from J, leaving 13 bases between them. Germline loops: CDR1 MNHEY, CDR2 SMNVEV (reference sequence). The CDR3 has 13 amino acids. CDR3 DNA: TGTGCCAGCAGTTTTCGTGGGCAGTACGGCTACACCTTC. Amino acid sequence: CASSFRGQYGYTF.

The rearrangement joins TRBV28 to TRBJ2-5; TRBD2 agrees at 9 bases. In germline, CDR1 is MDHEN, CDR2 SYDVKM. This CDR3 comprises 12 residues. The V gene end was trimmed by 2 bases and the J gene end by 13 bases; junction bases not matched to a gene: 5. Here the CDR3 DNA reads TGTGCCAGCAGTTTACCCACTAGCGGGTCGTACTTC. The encoded protein is CASSLPTSGSYF.

This sequence joins TRBV11-2 and TRBJ2-5; no firm D call. This CDR3 region has 11 residues. Trimming removed 8 bases from V and 5 bases from J, with 9 bases in between. Germline CDR1 SGHAT, CDR2 FQNNGV. The CDR3 region is CASSRVETQYF. The CDR3 DNA reads as TGTGCCAGCTCCAGAGTGGAGACCCAGTACTTC.

The chain's CDR3 is CASSSNYGYTF. The DNA for the CDR3 is TGTGCCAGCAGCTCTAACTATGGCTACACCTTC. V and J are TRBV11-2 and TRBJ1-2; D is unresolved. Trimming removed 4 bases from V and 0 bases from J, with 0 bases in between. CDR3 size: 11 residues. Per germline, CDR1 SGHAT and CDR2 FQNNGV.

This rearrangement joins TRBV6-2 or TRBV6-3 to TRBJ1-2; no reliable D call. V lost 1 base to trimming and J lost 0 bases, with 9 bases between them. Looked up from germline, CDR1 is MNHEY and CDR2 is SVGEGT. The CDR3 covers 15 residues. For the CDR3, the DNA is TGTGCCAGCAGTTACTGGACGGCGGCTAACTATGGCTACACCTTC. This sequence encodes CASSYWTAANYGYTF.

This chain joins TRBV2 and TRBJ1-4; D ambiguous. The CDR3 is 14 residues long. Germline V CDR1 and CDR2: SNHLY, FYNNEI. Between the trimmed V and J ends, which lost 5 bases and 5 bases, there was a span of 12 bases. CDR3 amino acids: CASSNGEANEKLFF. The CDR3 nucleotides read TGTGCCAGCAGTAATGGGGAGGCCAATGAAAAACTGTTTTTT.

J is TRBJ2-3 and V is TRBV19; D not resolved. Deletions cut 7 bases from V and 6 bases from J, with 8 bases between. The germline V gene has CDR1 LNHDA and CDR2 SQIVND (reference sequence). This CDR3 is built from 11 residues. The CDR3 region has the DNA TGTGCCAGTAAGGAAGCTGATACGCAGTATTTT. Its translation: CASKEADTQYF.

The rearrangement joins TRBV6-1 to TRBJ2-2; D is perhaps TRBD1 (6 bases). Trimming cost V 4 bases and J 0 bases, with 15 bases left between them. There are 17 residues in the CDR3. CDR1 MNHNS and CDR2 SASEGT come from the germline V gene. The CDR3 reads CASSAAGTPANTGELFF. DNA for the CDR3: TGTGCCAGCAGTGCCGCCGGGACACCCGCGAACACCGGGGAGCTGTTTTTT.

CDR3 protein: CASSGASHARQGSQPQHF. The CDR3 DNA reads as TGTGCCAGCAGTGGAGCCTCTCACGCCCGACAGGGCTCCCAGCCCCAGCATTTT. V is TRBV6-1 and J is TRBJ1-5; 7 nucleotides align to TRBD1. CDR3 length equals 18 residues. Germline V gene data show CDR1 as MNHNS and CDR2 as SASEGT. V trimming: 4 bases; J trimming: 7 bases; junction bases outside the gene matches: 19.

This chain links TRBV19 with TRBJ2-2; the match to TRBD1 covers 11 bases. V lost 5 bases and J lost 4; bases outside the gene matches: 6. This CDR3 contains 16 residues. The germline V gene encodes CDR1 LNHDA and CDR2 SQIVND (reference sequence). The CDR3 is CASSPRTGGFTGELFF. The CDR3 DNA sequence: TGTGCCAGTAGTCCCCGGACAGGGGGCTTCACCGGGGAGCTGTTTTTT. Full variable domain (remainder filled in from reference TRBV19 and TRBJ2-2): DGGITQSPKYLFRKEGQNVTLSCEQNLNHDAMYWYRQDPGQGLRLIYYSQIVNDFQKGDIAEGYSVSREKKESFPLTVTSAQKNPTAFYLCASSPRTGGFTGELFFGEGSRLTVL.

The J gene is TRBJ2-3, the V gene TRBV7-2; 12 nucleotides align to TRBD2. Germline-derived CDR1 and CDR2 are SGHTA and FQGNSA. The length of the CDR3 is 16 residues. Unmatched junction bases numbered 4, after V lost 4 bases and J lost 2 bases. CDR3 sequence reads: CASSWTSGIATDTQYF. The CDR3 coding sequence is TGTGCCAGCAGCTGGACTAGCGGGATAGCCACAGATACGCAGTATTTT.

The chain couples TRBV2 to TRBJ2-2; tentative D call: TRBD1 (6 bases). CDR1 and CDR2 from the germline V gene are SNHLY and FYNNEI. Trimming cost V 4 bases and J 5 bases, with 14 bases left between them. This CDR3 spans 15 amino acids. The CDR3 bases are TGTGCCAGCAGTGCGCAGGGGCCTGGGACCGGGGAGCTGTTTTTT. Encoded protein: CASSAQGPGTGELFF.

V usage is TRBV6-5 and J usage is TRBJ1-4; TRBD1 matches 9 bases. CDR1 is MNHEY and CDR2 is SVGAGI in the germline V gene. The CDR3 totals 14 residues. With 6 bases clipped from V and 3 bases from J, the junction kept 2 bases outside the gene matches. This CDR3 reads CASRRTGANEKLFF. The CDR3 DNA is TGTGCCAGCAGGCGGACAGGGGCTAATGAAAAACTGTTTTTT.

V is TRBV6-4 and J is TRBJ1-5; D gene unclear. Germline CDR1 MRHNA, CDR2 SNTAGT. CDR3 length equals 13 residues. V lost 8 bases to trimming and J lost 3 bases, with 11 bases between them. The CDR3 is CASARGANQPQHF. CDR3 DNA sequence: TGTGCCAGCGCGCGGGGTGCCAATCAGCCCCAGCATTTT.

The V call is TRBV3-1 (or the pseudogene TRBV3-2), the J call TRBJ1-6; possible D gene TRBD1, 6 bases. There are 13 residues in the CDR3. Germline V lookup: CDR1 LGHDT, CDR2 YNNKEL (reference sequence). V lost 3 bases, J lost 9 bases, and 9 bases lay in between. CDR3 loop: CASSQDRASPLHF. The CDR3 DNA reads as TGTGCCAGCAGCCAGGACAGAGCTTCACCCCTCCACTTT.

The J gene is TRBJ2-1, the V gene TRBV5-1; 7 bases are shared with TRBD2. Germline CDR1 and CDR2: SGHRS and YFSETQ. This CDR3 spans 17 amino acids. The ends lost 0 bases at V and 2 bases at J; junction bases unmatched: 8. CDR3 sequence (DNA): TGCGCCAGCAGCTTGGGACTTAGACTAGCCCCCTACAATGAGCAGTTCTTC. Protein sequence: CASSLGLRLAPYNEQFF.

The genes are TRBV6-2 or TRBV6-3 and TRBJ2-7, with TRBD2 matching over 12 bases. The CDR3 covers 20 residues. From germline, CDR1 is MNHEY and CDR2 SVGEGT. The ends lost 0 bases at V and 5 bases at J; junction bases unmatched: 17. The CDR3 protein is CASSYSLLPLAGGISHEQYF. DNA of the CDR3: TGTGCCAGCAGTTACTCCCTTCTACCGCTAGCGGGAGGGATTTCCCACGAGCAGTACTTC.

This chain links TRBV7-3 with TRBJ1-3, with D tentatively TRBD1 (6 bases). V was clipped by 4 bases and J by 2 bases, with 12 bases between them. The CDR3 covers 15 residues. Germline CDR1 reads SGHTA; CDR2 reads FQGTGA. The DNA of the CDR3 is TGTGCCAGCAGCTCCTCTGGGGGCCCTGGAAACACCATATATTTT. Its protein product is CASSSSGGPGNTIYF.

V is TRBV20-1 and J is TRBJ2-1; TRBD2 agrees at 10 bases. The length of the CDR3 is 16 residues. Germline values: CDR1 DFQATT, CDR2 SNEGSKA (reference sequence). The junction had 11 bases not matched to a gene; V was cut back by 3 bases and J by 6 bases. The CDR3 DNA reads as TGCAGTGCTAGTTCCAGCGGGAGGGCCGGGGGCAATGAGCAGTTCTTC. Its protein is CSASSSGRAGGNEQFF.

The V call is TRBV18, the J call TRBJ1-4; the D gene is possibly TRBD1 (6 bases). The CDR3 length is 13 residues. Germline V gene data show CDR1 as KGHSH and CDR2 as LQKENI. Trimming pared 8 bases from V and 4 bases from J, leaving 11 bases between. The CDR3 sequence is CASRGANNEKLFF. The CDR3 coding sequence is TGTGCCAGCCGGGGGGCCAATAATGAAAAACTGTTTTTT.

The V gene is TRBV6-5, the J gene TRBJ1-2; 12 nucleotides align to TRBD1. Germline CDR1 reads MNHEY; CDR2 reads SVGAGI. The V gene end was trimmed by 4 bases and the J gene end by 8 bases; junction bases not matched to a gene: 11. The CDR3 runs 16 residues. CDR3 amino acids: CASSSPTGTGGDGYTF. The CDR3 DNA follows: TGTGCCAGCAGTTCCCCAACCGGGACAGGGGGCGACGGCTACACCTTC.